The entry below describes one TCR beta chain. Its cognate antigen is unknown. A junction end diverges from the germline sequence, so it may reflect a read error. This record comes from a study of T cells in Graves' hyperthyroidism and ophthalmopathy. Study-wide points: Also found in blood were most expanded thyroid clonotypes above 0.001. The model foresaw ophthalmopathy a median roughly 6.3 months prior to onset.

Uncontrolled infection, other autoimmune disease, pregnancy or lactation disqualified patients from enrolment. Based on clinical symptoms, serum thyroxine and TRAb, thyroid ultrasound and orbital computed tomography, diagnoses were reached. From RNA transcripts, TCR beta CDR3 regions were amplified. A first-round RT-PCR of the TCR CDR3 used the HTBI primer set. Each CDR3 protein gets one entry after TCRdb re-called the multiplex PCR reads with MiXCR. The sample contains approximately 700,000 distinct CDR3 sequences, roughly 46% of which appear only once. The CDR3 is 13 residues long. From germline, CDR1 is SEHNR and CDR2 FQNEAQ (reference sequence).

J is TRBJ2-6 and V is TRBV7-9; tentative D call: TRBD2 (5 bases). The sequenced sample was peripheral blood or thyroid tissue (not recorded which). The clonotype originates from an adult man with Graves' disease, either hyperthyroidism or ophthalmopathy (not recorded which). The CDR3 is CASSFTGDNVLTF. CDR3 coding DNA: TGTGCCAGCAGTTTCACCGGGGACAACGTCCTGACTTTC.